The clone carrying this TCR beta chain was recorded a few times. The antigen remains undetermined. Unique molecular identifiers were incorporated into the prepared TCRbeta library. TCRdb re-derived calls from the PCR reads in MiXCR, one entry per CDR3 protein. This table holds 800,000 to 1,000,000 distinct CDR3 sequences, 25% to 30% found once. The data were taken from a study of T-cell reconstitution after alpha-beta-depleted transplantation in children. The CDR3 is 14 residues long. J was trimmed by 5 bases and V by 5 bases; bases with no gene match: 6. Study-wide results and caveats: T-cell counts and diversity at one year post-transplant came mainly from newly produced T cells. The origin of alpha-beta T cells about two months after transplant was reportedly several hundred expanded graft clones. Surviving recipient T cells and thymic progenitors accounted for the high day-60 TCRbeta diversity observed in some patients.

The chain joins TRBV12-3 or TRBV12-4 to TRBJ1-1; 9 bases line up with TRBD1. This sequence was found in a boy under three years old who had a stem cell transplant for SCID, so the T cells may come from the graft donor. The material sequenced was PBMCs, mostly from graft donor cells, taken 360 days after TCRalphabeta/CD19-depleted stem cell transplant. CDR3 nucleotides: TGTGCCAGCAGTATGTGGACAGGGGCAACTGAAGCTTTCTTT. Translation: CASSMWTGATEAFF.